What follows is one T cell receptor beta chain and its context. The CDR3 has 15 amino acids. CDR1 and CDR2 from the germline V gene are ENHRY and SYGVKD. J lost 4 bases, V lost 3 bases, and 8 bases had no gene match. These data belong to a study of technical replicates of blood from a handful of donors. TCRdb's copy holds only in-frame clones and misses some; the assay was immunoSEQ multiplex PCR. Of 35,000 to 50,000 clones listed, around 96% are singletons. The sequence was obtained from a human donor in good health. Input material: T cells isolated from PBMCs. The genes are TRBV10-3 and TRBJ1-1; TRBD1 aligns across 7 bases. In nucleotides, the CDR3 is TGTGCCATCAGTGAAAGCCTACAGGGGACCACTGAAGCTTTCTTT. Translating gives CAISESLQGTTEAFF.